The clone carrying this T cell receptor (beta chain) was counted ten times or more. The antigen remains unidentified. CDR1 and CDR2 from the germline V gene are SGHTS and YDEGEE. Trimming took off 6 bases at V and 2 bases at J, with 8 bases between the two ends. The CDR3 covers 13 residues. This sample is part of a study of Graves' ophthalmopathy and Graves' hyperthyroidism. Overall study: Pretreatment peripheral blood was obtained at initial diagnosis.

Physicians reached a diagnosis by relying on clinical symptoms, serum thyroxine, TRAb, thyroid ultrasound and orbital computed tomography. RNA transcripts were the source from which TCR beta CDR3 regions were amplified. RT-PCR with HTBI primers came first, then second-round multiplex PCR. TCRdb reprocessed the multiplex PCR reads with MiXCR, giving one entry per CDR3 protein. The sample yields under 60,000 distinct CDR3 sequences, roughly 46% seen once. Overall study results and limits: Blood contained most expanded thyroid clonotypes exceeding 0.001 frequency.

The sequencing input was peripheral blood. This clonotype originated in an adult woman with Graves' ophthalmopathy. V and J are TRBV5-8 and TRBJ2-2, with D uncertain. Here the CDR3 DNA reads TGTGCCAGCACAGAGGTTAACACCGGGGAGCTGTTTTTT. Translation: CASTEVNTGELFF.